This T cell receptor (beta chain) was recorded in a study of cytomegalovirus exposure and HLA in healthy donors. Points from the study as a whole: Researchers left out some V segments, among them TRBV6-2 and TRBV6-3, as indistinguishable. Most TCR sequences showed up rarely, but some public TCRs showed up in many donors.

This clone was observed a single time. What it binds is not known. Primers for the PCR totalled 60 Vbeta and 13 Jbeta. Assay: immunoSEQ multiplex PCR; the TCRdb copy retains only in-frame clones and omits some. The sample contains 83,000 or so clones, more than 80% of which appear only once. The CDR3 consists of 11 residues. The germline gives CDR1 DFQATT, CDR2 SNEGSKA (reference sequence). The V gene is TRBV20-1, the J gene TRBJ1-1, with D unresolved. The sequence was collected from a woman between 25 and 40 years old in good health and CMV-seronegative. Material: PBMCs. This CDR3 reads CRQSSNTEAFF. CDR3 DNA sequence: TGCAGACAGTCCAGCAACACTGAAGCTTTCTTT.